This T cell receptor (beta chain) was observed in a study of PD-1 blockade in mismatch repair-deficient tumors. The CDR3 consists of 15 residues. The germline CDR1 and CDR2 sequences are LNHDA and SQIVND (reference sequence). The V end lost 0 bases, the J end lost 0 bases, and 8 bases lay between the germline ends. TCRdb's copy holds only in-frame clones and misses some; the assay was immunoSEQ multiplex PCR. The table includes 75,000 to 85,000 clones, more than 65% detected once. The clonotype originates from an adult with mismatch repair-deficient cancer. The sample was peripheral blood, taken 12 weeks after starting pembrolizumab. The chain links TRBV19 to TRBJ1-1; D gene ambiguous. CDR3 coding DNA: TGTGCCAGTAGTATAGAGGGCTGGATGAACACTGAAGCTTTCTTT. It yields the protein CASSIEGWMNTEAFF.